Listed below are T cell receptor beta chains from one sample, sequenced in a study of T cells after somatic rescue of genetic block. Only in-frame clones appear in the TCRdb table, and some are missing; sequencing was by immunoSEQ multiplex PCR. The sample yields 68,000 or so clones, 85% to 95% seen once. The sequencing input was peripheral blood mononuclear cells (PBMCs). The receptor set was obtained from a man aged 35 to 55. CDR3s include the opening cysteine and the closing phenylalanine or tryptophan. The D gene is left open where the match is weak. Size values are once, few and many counts, or a class for expanded clones, and some rows have none.

j_gene,v_gene,abundance,d_gene,CDR3nt,CDR3aa
TRBJ2-7,TRBV2,NA,NA,TGTGCCAGCAGTGTTCGTGTCGGGGGAGAGAGGTACGAGCAGTACTTC,CASSVRVGGERYEQYF
TRBJ1-2,TRBV5-1,NA,TRBD1,TGCGCCAGCAGCTTGGCGGACAGGGGGCCTGGCTACACCTTC,CASSLADRGPGYTF
TRBJ1-2,TRBV7-2,NA,TRBD1,TGTGCCAGCAGCGTTACTGCAGGACAGGGAAATGGCTACACCTTC,CASSVTAGQGNGYTF
TRBJ2-2,TRBV5-4,NA,NA,TGTGCCAGCAGCTTGGTTGGAGGATTTGATACCGGGGAGCTGTTTTTT,CASSLVGGFDTGELFF
TRBJ2-5,TRBV7-2,NA,TRBD1,TGTGCCAGCAGCTCGGACAGGGTCAAAGAGACCCAGTACTTC,CASSSDRVKETQYF
TRBJ2-2,TRBV9,NA,TRBD2,TGTGCCAGCAGCACACCCCTCACCGGGCTAGCGGGAGTCACCGGGGAGCTGTTTTTT,CASSTPLTGLAGVTGELFF
TRBJ2-2,TRBV6-1,NA,NA,TGTGCCAGCAGGAGGGTTGGCGGGGAGCTGTTTTTT,CASRRVGGELFF
TRBJ2-3,TRBV19,NA,NA,TGTGCCAGTAGTATAGCTTCAGTTTTCACAGATACGCAGTATTTT,CASSIASVFTDTQYF
TRBJ1-2,TRBV10-3,NA,TRBD1,TGTGCCATCAGTGAGGGACCGGGACAGGGTTACTATGGCTACACCTTC,CAISEGPGQGYYGYTF
TRBJ1-1,TRBV6-6,NA,NA,TGTGCCAGCAGTTACTCCGAGGAGGGCACTGAAGCTTTCTTT,CASSYSEEGTEAFF
TRBJ1-5,TRBV4-3,NA,NA,TGCGCCAGCAGCCTCTGGCCGGGTGGTCAGCCCCAGCATTTT,CASSLWPGGQPQHF
TRBJ2-7,TRBV5-6,NA,NA,TGTGCCAGCAGCTTGCGGTACGAGCAGTACTTC,CASSLRYEQYF
TRBJ2-7,TRBV5-6,few,NA,TGTGCCAGCAGCTTGTACGGGACCCCAAGGGGGTACGAGCAGTACTTC,CASSLYGTPRGYEQYF
TRBJ1-1,TRBV7-9,NA,TRBD1,TGTGCCAGCAGCCCTCGTACAGGGGATAGCACTGAAGCTTTCTTT,CASSPRTGDSTEAFF